The 22 T cell receptor beta chains below all came from one sample that was sequenced in a study of blood T cell repertoires in COVID-19 (dated by TCRdb to 2018 to 2021). Library method: the immunoSEQ multiplex PCR assay. Here the immuneACCESS table is served through TCRdb, limited to in-frame sequences with V and J called. Missing clones are a known gap in these copies; in checked studies unresolved V genes cover under half, and the rest lacks a known reason. The sample profile shows 140,000 to 150,000 clones; 84% of them were found once. The top ten clonotypes cover 8.9% of the sample. Specimen: peripheral blood. All receptors derive from a man aged 25-40 years with COVID-19, enrolled during active disease.

As to this clone: The junction does not match germline at one end; this may be a read error. The chain is built from TRBV7-2 and TRBJ2-1, with TRBD2 matching over 12 bases. Germline V gives CDR1 SGHTA, CDR2 FQGNSA. This CDR3 region has 12 residues. The CDR3 loop is CASSLAGGRLFF. The CDR3 region has the DNA TGTGCCAGCAGCCTAGCGGGAGGGCGACTGTTCTTC.

The chain is built from TRBV5-4 and TRBJ1-3; D not resolved. The V end lost 3 bases, the J end lost 9 bases, and 19 bases lay between the germline ends. CDR1 and CDR2 (germline): SGHNT, YYREEE (reference sequence). The CDR3 consists of 15 residues. CDR3 protein: CASSSNRGLFGTIYF. The CDR3 region has the DNA TGTGCCAGCAGCTCCAACCGAGGCCTGTTTGGCACCATATATTTT.

The chain recombines TRBV28 with TRBJ1-1, with unresolved D. V was pared by 3 bases and J by 1 base, with 15 bases between. This CDR3 is 16 amino acids long. The germline V gene encodes CDR1 MDHEN and CDR2 SYDVKM. The CDR3 region has the DNA TGTGCCAGCAGTTTTTTCTCCTCTGTGAGGAACACTGAAGCTTTCTTT. This sequence encodes CASSFFSSVRNTEAFF. The variable domain in full, completed from reference TRBV28 and TRBJ1-1, reads DVKVTQSSRYLVKRTGEKVFLECVQDMDHENMFWYRQDPGLGLRLIYFSYDVKMKEKGDIPEGYSVSREKKERFSLILESASTNQTSMYLCASSFFSSVRNTEAFFGQGTRLTVV.

The chain employs TRBV29-1 and TRBJ1-2, with 8 bases fitting TRBD1. The germline V gene encodes CDR1 SQVTM and CDR2 ANQGSEA. Trimming removed 3 bases from V and 8 bases from J; junction bases left unmatched: 14. The CDR3 totals 15 residues. The CDR3 DNA is TGCAGCGTTGAGAAGTGGGCGCAGGGGGCAAAGGGCTACACCTTC. Its protein is CSVEKWAQGAKGYTF.

The count of this clone is one. The chain couples TRBV27 to TRBJ1-1, with D hard to call. The CDR3 is made up of 13 amino acids. Trimming stripped 6 bases from V and 0 bases from J, with 8 bases between. Germline V CDR1 and CDR2: MNHEY, SMNVEV (reference sequence). The CDR3 spells CASSHGLNTEAFF. The CDR3 nucleotides read TGTGCCAGCAGCCATGGCCTGAACACTGAAGCTTTCTTT.

The chain joins TRBV27 to TRBJ2-2; 9 bases agree with TRBD2. The V segment lost 2 bases and the J segment 4 bases; nucleotides outside the gene matches: 8. The CDR3 runs to 17 residues. The germline gives CDR1 MNHEY, CDR2 SMNVEV (reference sequence). The CDR3 reads CASSLTRLAGFTGELFF. Written as DNA, the CDR3 is TGTGCCAGCAGTTTAACCCGGCTAGCGGGATTCACCGGGGAGCTGTTTTTT.

The J gene is TRBJ2-1, the V gene TRBV5-1; 10 bases align to TRBD2. CDR1 is SGHRS, CDR2 YFSETQ, per germline. V lost 0 bases and J lost 7; bases outside the gene matches: 7. This CDR3 is 16 amino acids long. CDR3 protein: CASSLAIAGGRNEQFF. CDR3 DNA sequence: TGCGCCAGCAGCTTGGCCATAGCGGGAGGTCGGAATGAGCAGTTCTTC.

The J gene is TRBJ1-2, the V gene TRBV5-8; tentative D call: TRBD1 (5 bases). The ends were cut back, 2 bases at V and 4 bases at J, with 12 bases in the middle. This CDR3 contains 14 residues. The germline V gene has CDR1 SGHTS and CDR2 YDEGEE. The CDR3 here is CASSFLQGPYGYTF. The DNA for the CDR3 is TGTGCCAGCAGCTTCCTTCAGGGCCCCTATGGCTACACCTTC.

The chain carries TRBV6-2 or TRBV6-3 and TRBJ1-2; 7 bases map to TRBD1. Germline values: CDR1 MNHEY, CDR2 SVGEGT. Trimming cost V 0 bases and J 0 bases; bases outside gene matches: 7. The CDR3 is made up of 17 amino acids. The CDR3, as DNA: TGTGCCAGCAGTTACTCGAAACGGGACAGAGCTAACTATGGCTACACCTTC. It is translated as CASSYSKRDRANYGYTF.

This chain links TRBV6-6 with TRBJ1-3; D perhaps matches TRBD1 (6 bases). Germline V gene data show CDR1 as MNHNY and CDR2 as SVGAGI (reference sequence). This CDR3 is 14 amino acids long. The V end was cut by 6 bases, the J end by 0 bases, with 9 bases between. CDR3 amino acids: CASSQGGSGNTIYF. The DNA for the CDR3 is TGTGCCAGCAGCCAAGGGGGCTCTGGAAACACCATATATTTT.

The chain couples TRBV6-5 to TRBJ2-3; perhaps TRBD1 as D (5 bases). Germline values: CDR1 MNHEY, CDR2 SVGAGI. The V end lost 7 bases, the J end lost 0 bases, and 11 bases lay between the germline ends. This CDR3 comprises 14 residues. The CDR3 DNA sequence: TGTGCCAGCACGTCAGGGATTAGCACAGATACGCAGTATTTT. Translated: CASTSGISTDTQYF.

The chain recombines TRBV7-2 with TRBJ2-7; TRBD1 agrees at 10 bases. The CDR3 is 17 residues long. Unmatched junction bases numbered 10, after V lost 5 bases and J lost 0 bases. The germline V gene encodes CDR1 SGHTA and CDR2 FQGNSA. The CDR3 here is CASSPASTGGLSYEQYF. The CDR3 nucleotides are TGTGCCAGCAGCCCCGCCTCGACAGGGGGCCTCTCCTACGAGCAGTACTTC.

The chain combines TRBV6-5 with TRBJ1-2, with D perhaps matching TRBD1 (5 bases). Looked up from germline, CDR1 is MNHEY and CDR2 is SVGAGI. The ends were cut back, 7 bases at V and 0 bases at J, with 15 bases in the middle. The CDR3 consists of 15 residues. This CDR3 reads CASTRQPRTNYGYTF. The DNA of the CDR3 is TGTGCCAGCACCCGACAGCCAAGGACTAACTATGGCTACACCTTC.

The rearrangement links TRBV6-5 to TRBJ1-2; D gene ambiguous. The CDR3 runs to 13 residues. Germline V gene lookup returns CDR1 MNHEY and CDR2 SVGAGI. The V end was cut by 5 bases, the J end by 8 bases, with 15 bases between. The DNA for the CDR3 is TGTGCCAGCAGTAGCGGGCCCGGCTGGGGCTACACCTTC. It encodes CASSSGPGWGYTF.

The chain has TRBV28 and TRBJ1-2; TRBD1 matches 7 bases. The CDR3 contains 12 residues. V lost 6 bases, J lost 6 bases, and 4 bases stayed unmatched. Germline V gene sequence: CDR1 MDHEN, CDR2 SYDVKM. CDR3 nucleotides: TGTGCCAGCAGGGAGACAGGGAATGGCTACACCTTC. Its translation is CASRETGNGYTF.

The rearrangement links TRBV6-6 to TRBJ1-1; D is possibly TRBD1 (5 bases). Between the trimmed V and J ends, which lost 2 bases and 1 base, there was a span of 11 bases. This CDR3 contains 15 residues. The germline V gene encodes CDR1 MNHNY and CDR2 SVGAGI (reference sequence). In DNA, the CDR3 is TGTGCCAGCAGTTACGGGGGGGTCTGGAACACTGAAGCTTTCTTT. This translates into CASSYGGVWNTEAFF.

J is TRBJ1-3 and V is TRBV18; D is undetermined. CDR3 length: 16 amino acids. Deletions cut 6 bases from V and 4 bases from J, with 19 bases between. Germline values: CDR1 KGHSH, CDR2 LQKENI. The CDR3 nucleotides are TGTGCCAGCTCCGGACTCATATTTGCGAGAGGAAACACCATATATTTT. It is translated as CASSGLIFARGNTIYF.

This chain links TRBV28 with TRBJ2-7, with 7 bases lining up with TRBD1. The trim removed 7 bases at V and 2 bases at J, leaving 2 bases unmatched. Germline V gene sequence: CDR1 MDHEN, CDR2 SYDVKM. This CDR3 is 12 amino acids long. CDR3 in amino acids: CASIGTAYEQYF. The DNA for the CDR3 is TGTGCCAGCATAGGGACAGCCTACGAGCAGTACTTC.

The chain uses TRBV4-3 and TRBJ2-7, with 8 bases that match TRBD1. This CDR3 has 15 residues. V shed 1 base and J 2 bases; nucleotides not matched to a gene: 4. Germline loops: CDR1 LGHNA, CDR2 YSLEER. The CDR3 DNA follows: TGCGCCAGCAGCCAAGTTCTACAGGGGGCCTACGAGCAGTACTTC. Translation: CASSQVLQGAYEQYF.

This chain uses TRBV10-3 with TRBJ2-7; 9 bases fit TRBD2. V trimming: 8 bases; J trimming: 2 bases; junction bases outside the gene matches: 7. The germline gives CDR1 ENHRY, CDR2 SYGVKD. The CDR3 covers 14 residues. The DNA for the CDR3 is TGTGCCATCGCAGGTAGCGGGAGCCCCTACGAGCAGTACTTC. Encoded protein: CAIAGSGSPYEQYF.

CDR3 nucleotide sequence: TGTGCCAGCAGCCCAGCGCTTAGCGGGAGGGAAGATACGCAGTATTTT. Translated: CASSPALSGREDTQYF. V is TRBV13 and J is TRBJ2-3; 11 bases are a match to TRBD2. The V and J ends lost 5 bases and 5 bases, in that order; junction bases with no gene match: 9. This CDR3 has 16 residues. Germline lookup yields CDR1 PRHDT and CDR2 FYEKMQ (reference sequence).

The rearrangement joins TRBV7-9 to TRBJ2-1; 8 bases are a match to TRBD2. The CDR3 length is 16 residues. Trimming cost V 2 bases and J 0 bases; bases outside gene matches: 3. Germline V gene lookup returns CDR1 SEHNR and CDR2 FQNEAQ (reference sequence). As DNA, the CDR3 is TGTGCCAGCAGCTTAAGGAGCGGGGGCTCCTACAATGAGCAGTTCTTC. Amino acid sequence: CASSLRSGGSYNEQFF.